One sample yielded the 2 T cell receptor beta chains listed below, sequenced in a study of shared clonotypes between healthy human individuals. TCRdb keeps only in-frame clones here, not all; method: immunoSEQ multiplex PCR. The repertoire has about 480,000 clones, 60% to 80% of them found once; the top ten carry around 13%. Sequencing was performed on PBMCs. These receptor sequences come from a woman aged 40 to 49 in good health. Some clones in this sample may be carry-over from other donors' samples.

This CDR3 reads CASSEDRGTLFYNEQFF. The CDR3 bases are TGTGCCAGCAGTGAGGACAGGGGAACCCTCTTCTACAATGAGCAGTTCTTC. The rearrangement uses TRBV2 and TRBJ2-1; 9 bases are a match to TRBD1. After removal of 3 bases from V and 3 bases from J, the junction contained 9 bases not matched to a gene. Looked up from germline, CDR1 is SNHLY and CDR2 is FYNNEI. The CDR3 contains 17 residues.

The chain has TRBV27 and TRBJ1-5; weak D call: TRBD1 (6 bases). CDR1 and CDR2 (germline): MNHEY, SMNVEV (reference sequence). This CDR3 region has 14 residues. V was cut by 5 bases and J by 0 bases, with 8 bases left in between. The chain's CDR3 is CASSGQYSNQPQHF. CDR3 coding DNA: TGTGCCAGCAGTGGACAGTATAGCAATCAGCCCCAGCATTTT.